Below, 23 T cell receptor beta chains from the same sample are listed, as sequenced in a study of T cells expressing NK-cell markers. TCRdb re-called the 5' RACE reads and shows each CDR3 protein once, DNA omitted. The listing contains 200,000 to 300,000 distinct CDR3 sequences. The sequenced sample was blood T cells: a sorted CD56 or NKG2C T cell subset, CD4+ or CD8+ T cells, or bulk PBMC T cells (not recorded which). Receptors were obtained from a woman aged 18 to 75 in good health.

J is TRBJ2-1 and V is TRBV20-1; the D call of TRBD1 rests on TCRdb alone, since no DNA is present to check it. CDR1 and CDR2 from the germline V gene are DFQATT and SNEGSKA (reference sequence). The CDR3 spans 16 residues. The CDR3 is CSANLPSGGVYNEQFF.

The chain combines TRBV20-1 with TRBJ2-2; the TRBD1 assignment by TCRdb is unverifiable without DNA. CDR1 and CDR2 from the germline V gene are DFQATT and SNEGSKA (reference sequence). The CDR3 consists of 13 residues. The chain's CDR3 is CSASKPPTGELFF.

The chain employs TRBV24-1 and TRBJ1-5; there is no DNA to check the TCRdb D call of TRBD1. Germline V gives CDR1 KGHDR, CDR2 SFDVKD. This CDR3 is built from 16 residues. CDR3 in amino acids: CATSDWGGLGNQPQHF.

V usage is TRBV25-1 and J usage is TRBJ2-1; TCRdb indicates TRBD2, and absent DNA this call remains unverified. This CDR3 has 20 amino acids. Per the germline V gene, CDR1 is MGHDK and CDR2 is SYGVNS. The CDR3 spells CASSELGMGLRAGGRNEQFF.

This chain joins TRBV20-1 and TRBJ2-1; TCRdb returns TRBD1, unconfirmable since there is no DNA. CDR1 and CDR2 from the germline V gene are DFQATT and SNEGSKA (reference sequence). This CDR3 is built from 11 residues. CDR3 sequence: CSAGTGKNAFF.

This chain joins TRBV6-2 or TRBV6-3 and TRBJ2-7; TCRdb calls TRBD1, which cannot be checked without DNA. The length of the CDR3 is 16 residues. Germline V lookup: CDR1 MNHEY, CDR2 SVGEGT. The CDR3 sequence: CASSYSGGQVRGEQYF.

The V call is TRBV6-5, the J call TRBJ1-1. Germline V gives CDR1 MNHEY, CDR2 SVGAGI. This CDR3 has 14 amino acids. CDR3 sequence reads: CASSYSTEPMKGFF.

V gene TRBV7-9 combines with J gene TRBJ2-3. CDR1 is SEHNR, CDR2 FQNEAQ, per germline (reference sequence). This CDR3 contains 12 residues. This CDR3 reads CASSPNTDTQYF.

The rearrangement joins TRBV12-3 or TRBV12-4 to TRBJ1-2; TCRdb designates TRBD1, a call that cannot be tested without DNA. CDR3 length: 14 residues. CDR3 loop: CASSLVPGVYGYTF.

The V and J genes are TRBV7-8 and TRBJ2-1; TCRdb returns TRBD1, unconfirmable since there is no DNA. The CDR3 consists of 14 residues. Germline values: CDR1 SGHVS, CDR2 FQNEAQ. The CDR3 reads CASSFRDSYNEQFF.

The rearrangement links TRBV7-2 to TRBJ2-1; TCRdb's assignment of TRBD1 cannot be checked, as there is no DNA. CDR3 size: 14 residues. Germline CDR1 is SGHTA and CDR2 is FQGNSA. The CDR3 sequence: CASSLWGASNEQFF. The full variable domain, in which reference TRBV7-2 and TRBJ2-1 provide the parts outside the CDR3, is GAGVSQSPSNKVTEKGKDVELRCDPISGHTALYWYRQSLGQGLEFLIYFQGNSAPDKSGLPSDRFSAERTGGSVSTLTIQRTQQEDSAVYLCASSLWGASNEQFFGPGTRLTVL.

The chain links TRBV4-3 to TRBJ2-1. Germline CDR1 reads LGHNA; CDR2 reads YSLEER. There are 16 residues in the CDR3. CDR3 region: CASSQEARWVGNEQFF.

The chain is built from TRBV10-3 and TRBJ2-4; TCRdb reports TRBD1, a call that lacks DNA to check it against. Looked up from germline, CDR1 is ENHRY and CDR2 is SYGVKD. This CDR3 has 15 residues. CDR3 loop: CAISNPGPEKNIQYF.

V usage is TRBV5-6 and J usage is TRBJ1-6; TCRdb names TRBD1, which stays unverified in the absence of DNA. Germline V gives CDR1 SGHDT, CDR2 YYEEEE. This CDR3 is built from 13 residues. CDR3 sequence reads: CASTGDRRSPLHF. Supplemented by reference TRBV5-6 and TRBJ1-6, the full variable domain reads DAGVTQSPTHLIKTRGQQVTLRCSPKSGHDTVSWYQQALGQGPQFIFQYYEEEERQRGNFPDRFSGHQFPNYSSELNVNALLLGDSALYLCASTGDRRSPLHFGNGTRLTVT.

The CDR3 sequence: CASSLLQPGTGETQYF. The chain is built from TRBV7-2 and TRBJ2-5; TCRdb's assignment of TRBD1 cannot be checked, as there is no DNA. The CDR3 length is 16 residues. Germline assignment: CDR1 SGHTA and CDR2 FQGNSA.

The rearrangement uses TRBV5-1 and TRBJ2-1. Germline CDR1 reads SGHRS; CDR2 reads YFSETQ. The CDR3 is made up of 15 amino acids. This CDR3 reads CASSSDPASGNEQFF.

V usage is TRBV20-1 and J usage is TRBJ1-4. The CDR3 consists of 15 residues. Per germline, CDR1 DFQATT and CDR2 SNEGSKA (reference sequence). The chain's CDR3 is CSARFFGYGDEKLFF.

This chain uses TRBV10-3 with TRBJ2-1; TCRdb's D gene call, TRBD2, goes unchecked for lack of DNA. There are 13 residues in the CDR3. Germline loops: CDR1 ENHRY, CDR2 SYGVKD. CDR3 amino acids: CATAAGGYNEQFF.

The CDR3 here is CASSLESRGGETQYF. V gene TRBV5-5 combines with J gene TRBJ2-5; the D gene TCRdb calls, TRBD2, cannot be checked with no DNA. There are 15 residues in the CDR3. The germline V gene encodes CDR1 SGHKS and CDR2 YYEKEE (reference sequence).

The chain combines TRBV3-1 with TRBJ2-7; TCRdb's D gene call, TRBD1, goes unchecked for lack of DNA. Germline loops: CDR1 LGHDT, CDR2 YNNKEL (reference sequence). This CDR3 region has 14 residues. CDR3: CASSPRDRGNEQYF.

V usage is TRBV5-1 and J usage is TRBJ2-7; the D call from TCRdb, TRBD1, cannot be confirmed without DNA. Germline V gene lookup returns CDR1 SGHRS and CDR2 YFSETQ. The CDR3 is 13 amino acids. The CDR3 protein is CASSLGGQPGQYF.

This CDR3 reads CSAVYRGAGKNEQFF. This chain uses TRBV20-1 with TRBJ2-1; with no DNA, the TCRdb D assignment of TRBD1 cannot be verified. Germline loops: CDR1 DFQATT, CDR2 SNEGSKA (reference sequence). This CDR3 is built from 15 residues.

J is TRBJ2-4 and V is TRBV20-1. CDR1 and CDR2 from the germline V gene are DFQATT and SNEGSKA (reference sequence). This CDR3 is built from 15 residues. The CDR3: CSARTTGGPKNIQYF.